This section outlines one T cell receptor beta chain sequence together with its context. Followed over time, Seattle patients had been enrolled while infection was active. Per the original data handling: Nucleated cell counts were estimated from reference gene primer amplification. Generated by immunoSEQ multiplex PCR, the TCRdb table keeps only in-frame clones and is missing some. Clone size and the V and J calls come from that table; the DNA yielded D and trimming. The table has a few hundred thousand clones, just under 90% seen once. Germline V gene sequence: CDR1 SGHTA, CDR2 FQGNSA. The CDR3 length is 17 residues. Trimming pared 4 bases from V and 3 bases from J, leaving 19 bases between. The data stem from a study of blood T cell repertoires in COVID-19. Study-level information: Samples taken during acute and convalescent COVID-19 were collected in the United States, Italy and Spain. PBMCs, B-cell-depleted T cells, or T cells were the source of the cDNA or gDNA that made up the material.

The V and J genes are TRBV7-2 and TRBJ1-3; the D gene is possibly TRBD1 (5 bases). Input material: peripheral blood. The TCR originated in a woman aged 45-65 years with COVID-19, enrolled during active disease. The CDR3 nucleotides are TGTGCCAGCAGCTCGACCCGGCGTCAGGGTGTTGGAAACACCATATATTTT. Amino acids: CASSSTRRQGVGNTIYF. The complete variable domain, with remaining parts taken from reference TRBV7-2 and TRBJ1-3, reads GAGVSQSPSNKVTEKGKDVELRCDPISGHTALYWYRQSLGQGLEFLIYFQGNSAPDKSGLPSDRFSAERTGGSVSTLTIQRTQQEDSAVYLCASSSTRRQGVGNTIYFGEGSWLTVV.